The 20 T cell receptor beta chains below come from one sample, sequenced in a study of blood T cell repertoires in COVID-19. Profiling relied on immunoSEQ multiplex PCR, and the TCRdb table lists in-frame clones only, not all of them. This sample carries more than 200,000 clones, roughly 87% of them seen once, and the ten largest clones take around 0.67%. The sample taken for sequencing was peripheral blood. Receptors were obtained from a human donor in a cohort sampled during active COVID-19.

This chain uses TRBV5-4 with TRBJ2-5; 11 bases align to TRBD1. With 5 bases clipped from V and 1 base from J, the junction kept 4 bases outside the gene matches. The CDR3 extends over 15 amino acids. The germline gives CDR1 SGHNT, CDR2 YYREEE (reference sequence). The CDR3 DNA reads TGTGCCAGCAGAGTCGGACAGGGGGCCCAAGAGACCCAGTACTTC. Translating gives CASRVGQGAQETQYF.

DNA for the CDR3: TGCGCCAGCAGCCCCCCCACCCAACTGGACGTCCTGACTTTC. This encodes CASSPPTQLDVLTF. The chain uses TRBV5-1 and TRBJ2-6; D is unclear. CDR1 and CDR2 (germline): SGHRS, YFSETQ. The ends were cut back, 4 bases at V and 11 bases at J, with 16 bases in the middle. The CDR3 is 14 residues long.

The CDR3 region is CASSSPGLRGIAATEQYF. The CDR3 DNA follows: TGTGCCAGTAGTTCACCGGGACTGCGGGGTATCGCCGCTACCGAGCAGTACTTC. The chain has TRBV19 and TRBJ2-7; D is perhaps TRBD2 (6 bases). Germline V CDR1 and CDR2: LNHDA, SQIVND (reference sequence). The V and J ends lost 5 bases and 6 bases respectively, with 29 bases between them. The CDR3 has 18 amino acids.

The chain couples TRBV5-1 to TRBJ2-1, with TRBD2 identical over 7 bases. Per the germline V gene, CDR1 is SGHRS and CDR2 is YFSETQ. The CDR3 is 15 residues long. V shed 0 bases and J 4 bases; nucleotides not matched to a gene: 4. CDR3 region: CASSLGLAEYNEQFF. DNA of the CDR3: TGCGCCAGCAGCTTGGGCCTAGCGGAGTACAATGAGCAGTTCTTC.

The V and J genes are TRBV7-2 and TRBJ1-1; D ambiguous. Germline-derived CDR1 and CDR2 are SGHTA and FQGNSA. Trimming pared 1 base from V and 4 bases from J, leaving 13 bases between. The CDR3 sequence is 15 residues long. CDR3 DNA: TGTGCCAGCAGCTTAGTATCGGGGTCCGCCACTGAAGCTTTCTTT. Residues: CASSLVSGSATEAFF.

The genes are TRBV30 and TRBJ1-3; weak D call: TRBD1 (6 bases). Per the germline V gene, CDR1 is GTSNPN and CDR2 is SVGIG (reference sequence). CDR3 length equals 14 residues. Between the trimmed V and J ends, which lost 1 base and 4 bases, there was a span of 11 bases. The CDR3 sequence: CAWSGQARGNTIYF. Written as DNA, the CDR3 is TGTGCCTGGAGTGGACAGGCGAGGGGAAACACCATATATTTT.

For the CDR3, the DNA is TGTGCCAGCAGCGCCCTAGCGGGGTCCGGGTACGAGCAGTACTTC. This codes for CASSALAGSGYEQYF. V gene TRBV9 combines with J gene TRBJ2-7, with TRBD2 matching 9 bases. The germline CDR1 and CDR2 sequences are SGDLS and YYNGEE. CDR3 length: 15 residues. V shed 3 bases and J 4 bases; nucleotides not matched to a gene: 8.

This clone appeared once. The rearrangement joins TRBV28 to TRBJ1-6; D is undetermined. The CDR3 is 14 residues long. Trimming took 2 bases from V and 8 from J, leaving 10 bases between them. Germline CDR1 MDHEN, CDR2 SYDVKM. The CDR3 reads CASSLQVRDSPLHF. The CDR3 coding sequence is TGTGCCAGCAGTTTACAGGTGAGGGATTCACCCCTCCACTTT.

As regards this clone: Other DNA sequences in this specimen translate into the identical CDR3. The chain is built from TRBV7-2 and TRBJ1-1; D gene ambiguous. V lost 3 bases to trimming and J lost 1 base, with 6 bases between them. Germline V gives CDR1 SGHTA, CDR2 FQGNSA. The CDR3 is 13 amino acids. The CDR3 DNA follows: TGTGCCAGCAGCTTCACAGAGAACACTGAAGCTTTCTTT. As protein: CASSFTENTEAFF. Drawing the rest from reference TRBV7-2 and TRBJ1-1, the complete variable domain is GAGVSQSPSNKVTEKGKDVELRCDPISGHTALYWYRQSLGQGLEFLIYFQGNSAPDKSGLPSDRFSAERTGGSVSTLTIQRTQQEDSAVYLCASSFTENTEAFFGQGTRLTVV.

This rearrangement joins TRBV5-1 to TRBJ2-7; 9 positions match TRBD2. The J segment lost 3 bases and the V segment lost 0 bases, leaving 4 bases of the junction unmatched. Germline lookup yields CDR1 SGHRS and CDR2 YFSETQ. CDR3 size: 15 residues. The CDR3 coding sequence is TGCGCCAGCAGCTTGGATCCAGCGGGGGGCTACGAGCAGTACTTC. Protein sequence: CASSLDPAGGYEQYF.

CDR3 sequence (DNA): TGTGCCAGCAGCGCAGGGGCAGGACGAAACACCATATATTTT. It is translated as CASSAGAGRNTIYF. The rearrangement uses TRBV9 and TRBJ1-3; TRBD1 is a possible D gene (6 bases). The CDR3 is 14 amino acids. The germline V and J ends were trimmed by 3 bases and 5 bases, with 12 bases remaining between them. Germline CDR1 reads SGDLS; CDR2 reads YYNGEE.

The J gene is TRBJ1-1, the V gene TRBV7-2, with unresolved D. The CDR3 has 15 residues. Per the germline V gene, CDR1 is SGHTA and CDR2 is FQGNSA. Trimming removed 3 bases at V and 8 bases at J, with 19 bases between. CDR3 sequence reads: CASSFQNDYRLEAFF. CDR3 DNA: TGTGCCAGCAGCTTCCAGAACGACTATCGGTTGGAAGCTTTCTTT.

The V and J genes are TRBV15 and TRBJ1-3, with D tentatively TRBD1 (5 bases). The CDR3 extends over 14 amino acids. CDR1 is LNHNV and CDR2 is YYDKDF in the germline V gene (reference sequence). Trimming took 4 bases from V and 0 from J, leaving 7 bases between them. In nucleotides, the CDR3 is TGTGCCACCAGCACCGGACACTCTGGAAACACCATATATTTT. The encoded protein is CATSTGHSGNTIYF.

This clone was seen only a few times. The chain couples TRBV5-1 to TRBJ2-7; D possibly corresponds to TRBD2 (6 bases). Trimming removed 2 bases at V and 4 bases at J, with 13 bases between. This CDR3 region has 14 residues. CDR1 SGHRS and CDR2 YFSETQ come from the germline V gene. The CDR3 reads CASSFFGSQYEQYF. Written as DNA, the CDR3 is TGCGCCAGCAGCTTCTTCGGGAGCCAGTACGAGCAGTACTTC.

The chain employs TRBV15 and TRBJ1-1; 9 positions match TRBD1. Trimming at V came to 3 bases and at J to 5 bases, leaving 10 bases not matched to a gene. Germline loops: CDR1 LNHNV, CDR2 YYDKDF (reference sequence). This CDR3 comprises 16 residues. The CDR3 here is CATSRDRGQGRTEAFF. The CDR3, as DNA: TGTGCCACCAGCAGGGACAGGGGTCAGGGCCGGACTGAAGCTTTCTTT.

V is TRBV10-3 and J is TRBJ2-2, with 7 bases lining up with TRBD1. The CDR3 is 17 amino acids. CDR1 is ENHRY and CDR2 is SYGVKD in the germline V gene. V was pared by 0 bases and J by 2 bases, with 6 bases of the junction left unmatched. In DNA form, the CDR3 reads TGTGCCATCAGTGAGTCGATTAGGGACAGAAACACCGGGGAGCTGTTTTTT. Its translation: CAISESIRDRNTGELFF.

The V gene is TRBV25-1, the J gene TRBJ2-1; maybe TRBD1 (6 bases). Per germline, CDR1 MGHDK and CDR2 SYGVNS. CDR3 size: 18 residues. Trimming took 3 bases from V and 8 from J, leaving 26 bases between them. CDR3 region: CASSDSTYVRDTIDEQFF. In DNA, the CDR3 is TGTGCCAGCAGTGACTCAACCTACGTCCGGGACACTATAGATGAGCAGTTCTTC.

The chain carries TRBV6-6 and TRBJ1-5; D perhaps matches TRBD1 (5 bases). The V and J ends lost 6 bases and 0 bases respectively, with 12 bases between them. Germline V CDR1 and CDR2: MNHNY, SVGAGI (reference sequence). The CDR3 is 15 amino acids. CDR3 DNA: TGTGCCAGCAGACTCAGGGACTATAGCAATCAGCCCCAGCATTTT. This codes for CASRLRDYSNQPQHF.

The chain couples TRBV27 to TRBJ2-7, with 11 positions matching TRBD2. Losses at the gene ends were 5 bases for V and 3 bases for J; bases not matched to a gene: 6. The CDR3 is made up of 15 amino acids. The germline CDR1 and CDR2 sequences are MNHEY and SMNVEV (reference sequence). The CDR3 region is CASSPGLAADYEQYF. CDR3 in DNA: TGTGCCAGCAGTCCGGGACTAGCGGCTGACTACGAGCAGTACTTC.

The genes are TRBV4-1 and TRBJ2-7; 7 nucleotides agree with TRBD2. This CDR3 contains 16 residues. Germline CDR1 reads MGHRA; CDR2 reads YSYEKL. Trimming took 0 bases from V and 2 from J; bases not matched to a gene: 7. The CDR3 loop is CASSQERTRGTYEQYF. The CDR3 nucleotides read TGCGCCAGCAGCCAAGAACGGACTAGGGGCACCTACGAGCAGTACTTC.